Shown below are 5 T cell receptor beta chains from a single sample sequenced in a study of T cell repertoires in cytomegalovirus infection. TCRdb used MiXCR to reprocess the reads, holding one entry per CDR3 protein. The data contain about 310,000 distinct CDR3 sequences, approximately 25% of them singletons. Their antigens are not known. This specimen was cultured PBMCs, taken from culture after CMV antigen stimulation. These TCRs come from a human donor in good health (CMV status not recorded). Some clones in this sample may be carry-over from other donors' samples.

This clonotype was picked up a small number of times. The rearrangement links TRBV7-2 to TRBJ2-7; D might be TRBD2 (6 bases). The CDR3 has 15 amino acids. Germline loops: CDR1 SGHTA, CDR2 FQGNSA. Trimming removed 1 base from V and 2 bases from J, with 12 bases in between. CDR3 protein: CASSLVGGQPYEQYF. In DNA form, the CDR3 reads TGTGCCAGCAGCTTAGTTGGAGGGCAGCCCTACGAGCAGTACTTC.

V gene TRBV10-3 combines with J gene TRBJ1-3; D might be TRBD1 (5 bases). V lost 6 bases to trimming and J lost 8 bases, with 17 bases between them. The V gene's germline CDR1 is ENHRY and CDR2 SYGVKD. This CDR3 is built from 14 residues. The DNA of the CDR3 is TGTGCCATCAGACAGGACCGGGCTGTTCACACCATATATTTT. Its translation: CAIRQDRAVHTIYF.

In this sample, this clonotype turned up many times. In DNA, the CDR3 is TGTGCCAGCAGCTTAGCGACAGGGGTCGGGGGTGAGCAGTTCTTC. Protein product: CASSLATGVGGEQFF. The chain joins TRBV7-2 to TRBJ2-1, with 8 bases fitting TRBD1. There are 15 residues in the CDR3. Germline-derived CDR1 and CDR2 are SGHTA and FQGNSA. V was clipped by 0 bases and J by 9 bases; unmatched bases: 7.

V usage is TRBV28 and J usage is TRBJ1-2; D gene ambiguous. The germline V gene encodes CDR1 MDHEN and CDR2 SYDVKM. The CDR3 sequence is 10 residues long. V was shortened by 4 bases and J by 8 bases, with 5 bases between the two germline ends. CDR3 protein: CASSSQGYTF. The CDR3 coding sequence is TGTGCCAGCAGTTCGCAGGGCTACACCTTC.

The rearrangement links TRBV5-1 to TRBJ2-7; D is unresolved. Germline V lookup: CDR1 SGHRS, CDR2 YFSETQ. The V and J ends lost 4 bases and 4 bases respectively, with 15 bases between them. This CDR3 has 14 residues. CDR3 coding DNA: TGCGCCAGCAGCCACCACTCTCCGCTTTACGAGCAGTACGTC. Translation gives CASSHHSPLYEQYV.